One sample yielded the 21 T cell receptor beta chains listed below, sequenced in a study of T cell repertoires in cytomegalovirus infection. TCRdb independently ran MiXCR on the reads; one entry per CDR3 protein. The profile shows some 800,000 distinct CDR3 sequences, almost 30% of them singletons. Their specific antigens are unknown. This material consisted of cultured CD8+ T cells from PBMCs, taken from culture after CMV antigen stimulation. The origin of the receptors is a human donor in good health (CMV status not recorded). Some clones in this sample may be carry-over from other donors' samples.

The rearrangement uses TRBV7-8 and TRBJ1-5; no clear D. Germline CDR1 reads SGHVS; CDR2 reads FQNEAQ. The CDR3 is 15 amino acids. Trimming left V 1 base short and J 2 bases short, with 9 bases between. The DNA for the CDR3 is TGTGCCAGCAGCTTAGGACCCAAAGGCAATCAGCCCCAGCATTTT. Its translation: CASSLGPKGNQPQHF.

This chain connects TRBV12-3 or TRBV12-4 to TRBJ1-2; possibly TRBD1 for D (5 bases). V was clipped by 1 base and J by 0 bases, with 18 bases between them. This CDR3 has 18 amino acids. The CDR3 sequence: CASSLVGSGGAPNYGYTF. CDR3 coding DNA: TGTGCCAGCAGTTTAGTCGGGTCCGGGGGTGCCCCTAACTATGGCTACACCTTC.

The sample holds one count of this clonotype. The chain carries TRBV12-3 or TRBV12-4 and TRBJ1-4; 7 bases line up with TRBD1. The CDR3 contains 17 residues. J gave up 6 bases and V 3 bases, and 13 bases lay outside the gene matches. CDR3 loop: CASSFESGGEGDEKLFF. CDR3 nucleotide sequence: TGTGCCAGCAGTTTCGAGTCAGGGGGAGAGGGGGATGAAAAACTGTTTTTT.

This sequence joins TRBV12-3 or TRBV12-4 and TRBJ2-3, with D tentatively TRBD1 or TRBD2 (5 bases each). V shed 6 bases and J shed 3 bases, with 10 bases lying between them. This CDR3 spans 13 amino acids. Here the CDR3 DNA reads TGTGCCAGCAGCCCGGGGCAGACAGATACGCAGTATTTT. Translated: CASSPGQTDTQYF.

This clonotype was recorded a few times. The chain couples TRBV7-9 to TRBJ2-7; possible D gene TRBD1, 6 bases. Trimming took off 4 bases at V and 3 bases at J, with 16 bases between the two ends. The CDR3 is 15 amino acids. CDR1 and CDR2 from the germline V gene are SEHNR and FQNEAQ (reference sequence). CDR3: CASSSTQGSDYEQYF. In DNA form, the CDR3 reads TGTGCCAGCAGCTCGACCCAGGGGTCAGACTACGAGCAGTACTTC. The whole variable domain, filled in from reference TRBV7-9 and TRBJ2-7, reads DTGVSQNPRHKITKRGQNVTFRCDPISEHNRLYWYRQTLGQGPEFLTYFQNEAQLEKSRLLSDRFSAERPKGSFSTLEIQRTEQGDSAMYLCASSSTQGSDYEQYFGPGTRLTVT.

The V call is TRBV7-8, the J call TRBJ2-7; D is possibly TRBD1 or TRBD2 (5 bases each). Per the germline V gene, CDR1 is SGHVS and CDR2 is FQNEAQ. The CDR3 runs 15 residues. V gave up 6 bases and J gave up 0 bases, with 15 bases separating them. The CDR3 DNA reads TGTGCCAGCAGAATAGAGGGGTTGAGCTCCTACGAGCAGTACTTC. Amino acid sequence: CASRIEGLSSYEQYF.

A few counts support this clonotype. The genes are TRBV7-6 and TRBJ2-1; 7 nucleotides agree with TRBD1. V lost 0 bases and J lost 3; bases outside the gene matches: 2. This CDR3 comprises 15 residues. CDR1 is SGHVS and CDR2 is FNYEAQ in the germline V gene. The CDR3 here is CASSLAGGFYNEQFF. As DNA, the CDR3 is TGTGCCAGCAGCTTAGCAGGGGGCTTCTACAATGAGCAGTTCTTC.

In its sample, this clonotype was seen a few times. V is TRBV2 and J is TRBJ1-5, with a possible D match to TRBD1 (5 bases). There are 18 residues in the CDR3. Looked up from germline, CDR1 is SNHLY and CDR2 is FYNNEI. V shed 2 bases and J shed 5 bases, with 22 bases lying between them. The CDR3 bases are TGTGCCAGCAGTGAATATGGGGGGATACCCCCGGAGGATCAGCCCCAGCATTTT. Translating it yields CASSEYGGIPPEDQPQHF.

The V gene is TRBV6-5, the J gene TRBJ2-1, with TRBD1 matching 8 bases. The CDR3 has 17 amino acids. With V trimmed by 2 bases and J by 5 bases, 11 bases remained unmatched. Germline V lookup: CDR1 MNHEY, CDR2 SVGAGI. For the CDR3, the DNA is TGTGCCAGCAGTTACACGGCACAGGGGGGTTTCGACAATGAGCAGTTCTTC. Residues: CASSYTAQGGFDNEQFF.

The table lists this clonotype with a few counts. The rearrangement links TRBV6-2 or TRBV6-3 to TRBJ2-4; a possible D gene is TRBD2 (5 bases). The CDR3 has 12 residues. V lost 7 bases to trimming and J lost 3 bases, with 7 bases between them. From germline, CDR1 is MNHEY and CDR2 SVGEGT. Written as DNA, the CDR3 is TGTGCCAGCAACGGGGTCAAAAACATTCAGTACTTC. This codes for CASNGVKNIQYF.

This chain links TRBV25-1 with TRBJ2-7, with TRBD1 as a possible D gene (5 bases). V was trimmed by 7 bases and J by 2 bases, leaving 15 bases between them. The V gene's germline CDR1 is MGHDK and CDR2 SYGVNS. The CDR3 sequence is 14 residues long. CDR3 nucleotide sequence: TGTGCCAGCAACAGGTTATCTTTCCCCTACGAGCAGTACTTC. This codes for CASNRLSFPYEQYF.

This chain uses TRBV12-3 or TRBV12-4 with TRBJ1-5; tentative D call: TRBD1 (6 bases). The length of the CDR3 is 13 residues. V was shortened by 5 bases and J by 5 bases, with 10 bases between the two germline ends. The CDR3 reads CASSRTVDQPQHF. DNA of the CDR3: TGTGCCAGCAGTAGGACAGTCGATCAGCCCCAGCATTTT.

The chain recombines TRBV20-1 with TRBJ2-5; maybe TRBD2 (6 bases). Germline V gene sequence: CDR1 DFQATT, CDR2 SNEGSKA (reference sequence). Trimming left V 3 bases short and J 5 bases short, with 16 bases between. The CDR3 totals 14 residues. The CDR3 spells CSARGGRSGETQYF. The CDR3 DNA is TGCAGTGCTAGGGGGGGTCGAAGCGGGGAGACCCAGTACTTC.

This clonotype has at least ten counts. CDR3 sequence: CASSPRQGAGQETQYF. CDR3 bases: TGTGCCAGCAGCCCCCGACAGGGGGCGGGCCAGGAGACCCAGTACTTC. The chain employs TRBV7-2 and TRBJ2-5; TRBD1 aligns across 10 bases. The CDR3 contains 16 residues. Germline V gives CDR1 SGHTA, CDR2 FQGNSA. With V trimmed by 5 bases and J by 5 bases, 11 bases remained unmatched.

This clonotype was detected only a few times. The chain links TRBV20-1 to TRBJ2-1; 10 bases line up with TRBD2. CDR1 is DFQATT, CDR2 SNEGSKA, per germline (reference sequence). The trim removed 5 bases at V and 4 bases at J, leaving 11 bases unmatched. The CDR3 spans 16 residues. CDR3 protein: CSAPKGLAGAYNEQFF. The CDR3 coding sequence is TGCAGTGCTCCGAAGGGGCTAGCGGGGGCTTACAATGAGCAGTTCTTC.

The chain couples TRBV5-1 to TRBJ2-7; D assignment may be TRBD1 or TRBD2 (5 bases each). In germline, CDR1 is SGHRS, CDR2 YFSETQ. There are 15 residues in the CDR3. Trimming removed 2 bases at V and 3 bases at J, with 15 bases between. The CDR3 loop is CASSFRDPSIYEQYF. CDR3 DNA: TGCGCCAGCAGCTTTCGGGACCCTTCTATCTACGAGCAGTACTTC.

V usage is TRBV12-3 or TRBV12-4 and J usage is TRBJ1-2; TRBD1 aligns across 9 bases. CDR3 length equals 19 residues. The ends lost 10 bases at V and 8 bases at J; junction bases unmatched: 29. The CDR3: CANSHSSGTGFYSIGGYTF. CDR3 sequence (DNA): TGTGCCAACAGCCACAGCTCCGGGACAGGGTTTTACTCAATCGGGGGCTACACCTTC.

This clonotype was counted only a few times. The gene calls are TRBV4-1 and TRBJ2-7; no definite D call. CDR1 is MGHRA, CDR2 YSYEKL, per germline. The V end was cut by 0 bases, the J end by 4 bases, with 13 bases between. The CDR3 is 15 amino acids. DNA of the CDR3: TGCGCCAGCAGCCAAGATCCGTCTGGACCTTACGAGCAGTACGTC. It translates to CASSQDPSGPYEQYV.

The V gene is TRBV20-1, the J gene TRBJ2-5; 8 bases align to TRBD2. CDR3 length equals 12 residues. The V gene end was trimmed by 5 bases and the J gene end by 5 bases; junction bases not matched to a gene: 4. CDR1 and CDR2 (germline): DFQATT, SNEGSKA (reference sequence). The CDR3 sequence: CSAAGGGETQYF. The CDR3 coding sequence is TGCAGTGCTGCCGGGGGGGGCGAGACCCAGTACTTC.

In this sample, this clonotype turned up many times. The J gene is TRBJ2-3, the V gene TRBV4-1; D ambiguous. The germline V gene encodes CDR1 MGHRA and CDR2 YSYEKL. The CDR3 extends over 13 amino acids. V dropped 2 bases and J dropped 5 bases, with 8 bases sitting between them. The CDR3 is CASSQPTGDTQYF. CDR3 DNA: TGCGCCAGCAGCCAACCTACTGGAGATACGCAGTATTTT.

This clonotype was detected ten times or more. This chain connects TRBV7-8 to TRBJ2-2; possibly TRBD1 or TRBD2 for D (5 bases each). CDR3 length: 17 residues. V gave up 3 bases and J gave up 1 base, with 15 bases separating them. The germline gives CDR1 SGHVS, CDR2 FQNEAQ. The CDR3 DNA follows: TGTGCCAGCAGCTTCCCAAGGGACCTAGGGAACACCGGGGAGCTGTTTTTT. It is translated as CASSFPRDLGNTGELFF.